This TCR beta chain is drawn from a study of cytomegalovirus exposure and HLA in healthy donors. Germline values: CDR1 SEHNR, CDR2 FQNEAQ (reference sequence). V lost 1 base and J 7 bases, leaving 23 bases between the germline ends. The CDR3 runs to 17 residues. Primers for the PCR totalled 60 Vbeta and 13 Jbeta. Repertoires were generated with immunoSEQ multiplex PCR, while TCRdb's copy carries only in-frame clones and drops some. The profile shows under 200,000 clones, roughly 80% of them singletons. The sample taken for sequencing was PBMCs. This receptor was obtained from a man in his forties or fifties in good health and CMV-seropositive. This chain connects TRBV7-9 to TRBJ2-7; a possible D gene is TRBD2 (6 bases). CDR3 sequence reads: CASSLEWGRELAGEQYF. The CDR3 DNA sequence: TGTGCCAGCAGCTTAGAGTGGGGCCGGGAGCTAGCCGGGGAGCAGTACTTC.